This TCR beta chain is drawn from a study of response to subunit inactivated influenza vaccine. TCRdb re-derived calls from the RT-PCR reads in MiXCR, one entry per CDR3 protein. The table shows 450,000 to 700,000 distinct CDR3 sequences, with 12% to 15% occurring only once. Germline loops: CDR1 SGHTA, CDR2 FQGNSA. The CDR3 extends over 16 amino acids. Trimming took 2 bases from V and 8 from J, leaving 20 bases between them. Findings and caveats of the study: Few additional T cells are recruited per seasonal influenza vaccination, authors suggested.

Concerning this clonotype itself: Its antigen is not known.

The sample here was PBMCs from blood, taken roughly 13 days after vaccination. The chain employs TRBV7-2 and TRBJ2-3, with D perhaps matching TRBD1 or TRBD2 (5 bases each). This receptor was identified in a man aged 45-65 years who received an inactivated influenza vaccine. CDR3 residues: CASSLSGTLHHGTQYF. CDR3 bases: TGTGCCAGCAGCTTATCCGGGACCCTACACCACGGTACGCAGTATTTT. Combining the CDR3 with reference TRBV7-2 and TRBJ2-3 gives the whole variable domain GAGVSQSPSNKVTEKGKDVELRCDPISGHTALYWYRQSLGQGLEFLIYFQGNSAPDKSGLPSDRFSAERTGGSVSTLTIQRTQQEDSAVYLCASSLSGTLHHGTQYFGPGTRLTVL.